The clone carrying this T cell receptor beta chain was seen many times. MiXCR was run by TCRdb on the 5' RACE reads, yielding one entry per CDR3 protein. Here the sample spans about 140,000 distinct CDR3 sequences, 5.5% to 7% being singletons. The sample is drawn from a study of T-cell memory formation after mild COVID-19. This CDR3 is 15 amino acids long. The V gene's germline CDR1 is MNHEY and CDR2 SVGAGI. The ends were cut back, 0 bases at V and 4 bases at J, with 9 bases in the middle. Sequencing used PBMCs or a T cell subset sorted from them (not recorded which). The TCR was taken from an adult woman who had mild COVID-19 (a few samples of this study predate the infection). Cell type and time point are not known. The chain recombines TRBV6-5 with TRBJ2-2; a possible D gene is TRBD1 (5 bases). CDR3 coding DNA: TGTGCCAGCAGTTACTCGGGGCTGACCACCGGGGAGCTGTTTTTT. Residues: CASSYSGLTTGELFF.